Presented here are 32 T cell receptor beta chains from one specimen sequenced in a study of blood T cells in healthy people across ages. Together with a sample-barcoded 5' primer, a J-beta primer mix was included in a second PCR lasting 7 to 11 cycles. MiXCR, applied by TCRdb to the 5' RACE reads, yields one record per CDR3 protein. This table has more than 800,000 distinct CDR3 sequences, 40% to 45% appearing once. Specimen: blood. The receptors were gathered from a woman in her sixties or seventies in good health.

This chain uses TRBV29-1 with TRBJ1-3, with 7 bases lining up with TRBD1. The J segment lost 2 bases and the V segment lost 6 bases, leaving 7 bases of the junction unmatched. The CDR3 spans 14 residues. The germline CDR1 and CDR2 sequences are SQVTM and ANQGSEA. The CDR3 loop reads CSVVTGTAGNTIYF. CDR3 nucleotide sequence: TGCAGCGTAGTGACAGGGACAGCTGGAAACACCATATATTTT.

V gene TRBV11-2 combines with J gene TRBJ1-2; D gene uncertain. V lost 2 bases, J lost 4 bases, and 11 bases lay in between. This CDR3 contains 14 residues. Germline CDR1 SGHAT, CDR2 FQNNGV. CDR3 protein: CASSLIGGLYGYTF. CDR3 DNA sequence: TGTGCCAGCAGCTTAATCGGAGGGCTCTATGGCTACACCTTC.

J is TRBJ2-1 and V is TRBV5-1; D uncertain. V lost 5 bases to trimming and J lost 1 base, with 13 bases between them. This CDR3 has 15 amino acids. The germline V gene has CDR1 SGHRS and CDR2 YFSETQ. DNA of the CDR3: TGCGCCAGCAGTGCAGGAGAGCTTTCCTACAATGAGCAGTTCTTC. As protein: CASSAGELSYNEQFF.

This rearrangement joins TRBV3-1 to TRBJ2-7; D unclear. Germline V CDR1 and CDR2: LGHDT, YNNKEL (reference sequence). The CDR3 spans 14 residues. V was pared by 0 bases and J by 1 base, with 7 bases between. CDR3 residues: CASSQEVGSYEQYF. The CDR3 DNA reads TGTGCCAGCAGCCAAGAGGTCGGATCCTACGAGCAGTACTTC.

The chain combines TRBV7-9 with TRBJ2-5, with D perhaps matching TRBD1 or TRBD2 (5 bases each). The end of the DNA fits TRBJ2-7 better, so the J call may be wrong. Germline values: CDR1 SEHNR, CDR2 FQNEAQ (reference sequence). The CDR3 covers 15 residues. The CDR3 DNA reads TGTGCCAGCAGCCTTATTCCGGGGCGAGGGGACGAGCAGTACTTC. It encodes CASSLIPGRGDEQYF.

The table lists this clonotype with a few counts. The CDR3 sequence is CATGTLAGPNEQYF. The CDR3 DNA follows: TGTGCCACCGGAACCCTAGCGGGACCGAATGAGCAGTACTTC. V gene TRBV24-1 combines with J gene TRBJ2-5; TRBD2 matches at 9 bases. V gave up 9 bases and J gave up 11 bases; unmatched junction bases: 15. Germline V CDR1 and CDR2: KGHDR, SFDVKD. This CDR3 comprises 14 residues.

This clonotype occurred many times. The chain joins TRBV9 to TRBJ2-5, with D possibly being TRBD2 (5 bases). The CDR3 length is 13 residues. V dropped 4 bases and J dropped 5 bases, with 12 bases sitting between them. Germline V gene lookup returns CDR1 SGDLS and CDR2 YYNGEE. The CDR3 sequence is CASSRDRRETQYF. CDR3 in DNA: TGTGCCAGCAGCCGGGATCGTCGTGAGACCCAGTACTTC.

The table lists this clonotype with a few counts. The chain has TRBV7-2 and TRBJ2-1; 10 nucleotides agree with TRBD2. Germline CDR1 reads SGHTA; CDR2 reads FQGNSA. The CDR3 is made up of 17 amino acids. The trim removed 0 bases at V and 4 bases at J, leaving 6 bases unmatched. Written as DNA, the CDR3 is TGTGCCAGCAGCTTAGCGAAGTCAGCGGGAGGGTACAATGAGCAGTTCTTC. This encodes CASSLAKSAGGYNEQFF. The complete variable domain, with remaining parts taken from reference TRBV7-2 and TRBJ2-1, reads GAGVSQSPSNKVTEKGKDVELRCDPISGHTALYWYRQSLGQGLEFLIYFQGNSAPDKSGLPSDRFSAERTGGSVSTLTIQRTQQEDSAVYLCASSLAKSAGGYNEQFFGPGTRLTVL.

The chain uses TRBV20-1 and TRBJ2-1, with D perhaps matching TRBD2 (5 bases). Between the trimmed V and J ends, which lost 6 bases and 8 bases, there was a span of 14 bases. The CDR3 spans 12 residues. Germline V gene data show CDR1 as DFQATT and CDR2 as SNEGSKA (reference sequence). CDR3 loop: CSAYGVVDEQFF. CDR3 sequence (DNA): TGCAGTGCATACGGGGTCGTGGATGAGCAGTTCTTC.

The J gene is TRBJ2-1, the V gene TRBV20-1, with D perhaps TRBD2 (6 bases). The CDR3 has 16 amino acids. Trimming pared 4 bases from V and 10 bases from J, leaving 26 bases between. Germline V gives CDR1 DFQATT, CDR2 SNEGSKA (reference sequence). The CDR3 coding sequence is TGCAGTGCTAAAAGTCCTAATAGCGGTCTTAGACGGGAGCAGTTCTTC. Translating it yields CSAKSPNSGLRREQFF.

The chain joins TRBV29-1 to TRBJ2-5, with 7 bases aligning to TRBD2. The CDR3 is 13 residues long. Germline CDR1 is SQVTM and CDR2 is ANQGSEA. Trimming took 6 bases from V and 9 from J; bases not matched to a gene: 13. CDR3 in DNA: TGCAGCGTCGCGGAAAGTGGGGGAGGGGCCCAGTACTTC. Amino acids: CSVAESGGGAQYF.

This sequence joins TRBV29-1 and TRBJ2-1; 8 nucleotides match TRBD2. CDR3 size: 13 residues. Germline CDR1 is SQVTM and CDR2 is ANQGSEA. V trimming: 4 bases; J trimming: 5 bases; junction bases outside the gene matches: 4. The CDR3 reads CSVVRTSNNEQFF. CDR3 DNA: TGCAGCGTTGTGAGGACTAGCAACAATGAGCAGTTCTTC.

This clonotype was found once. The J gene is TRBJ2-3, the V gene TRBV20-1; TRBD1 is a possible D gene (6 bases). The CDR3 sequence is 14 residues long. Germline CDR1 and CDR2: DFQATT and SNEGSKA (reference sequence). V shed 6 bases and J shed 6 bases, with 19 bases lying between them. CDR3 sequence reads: CSALEIVRGDTQYF. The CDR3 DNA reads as TGCAGTGCCCTAGAGATCGTCAGGGGCGATACGCAGTATTTT.

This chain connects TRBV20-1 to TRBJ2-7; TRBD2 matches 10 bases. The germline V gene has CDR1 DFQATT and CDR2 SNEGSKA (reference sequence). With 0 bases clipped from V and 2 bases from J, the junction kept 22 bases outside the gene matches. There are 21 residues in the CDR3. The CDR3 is CSARDHLASGSRRPLTYEQYF. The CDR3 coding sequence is TGCAGTGCTAGAGATCACCTTGCTAGCGGGAGCCGAAGACCCCTCACCTACGAGCAGTACTTC.

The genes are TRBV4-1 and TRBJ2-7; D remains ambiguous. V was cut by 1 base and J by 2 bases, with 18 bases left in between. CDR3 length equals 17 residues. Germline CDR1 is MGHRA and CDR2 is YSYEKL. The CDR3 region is CASSQGPSEYSPYEQYF. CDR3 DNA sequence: TGCGCCAGCAGCCAAGGCCCCAGCGAATACTCCCCCTACGAGCAGTACTTC.

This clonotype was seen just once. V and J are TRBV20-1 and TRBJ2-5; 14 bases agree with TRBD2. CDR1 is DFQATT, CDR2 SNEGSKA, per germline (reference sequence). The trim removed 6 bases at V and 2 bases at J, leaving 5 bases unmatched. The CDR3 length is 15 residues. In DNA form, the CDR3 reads TGCAGTGCCACCAGACTAGCGGGAGGGCAAGAGACCCAGTACTTC. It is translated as CSATRLAGGQETQYF.

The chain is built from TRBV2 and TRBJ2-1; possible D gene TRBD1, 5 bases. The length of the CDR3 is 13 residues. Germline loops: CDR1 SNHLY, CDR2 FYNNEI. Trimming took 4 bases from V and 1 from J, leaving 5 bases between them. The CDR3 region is CASSGQSYNEQFF. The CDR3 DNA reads TGTGCCAGCAGTGGACAGTCCTACAATGAGCAGTTCTTC.

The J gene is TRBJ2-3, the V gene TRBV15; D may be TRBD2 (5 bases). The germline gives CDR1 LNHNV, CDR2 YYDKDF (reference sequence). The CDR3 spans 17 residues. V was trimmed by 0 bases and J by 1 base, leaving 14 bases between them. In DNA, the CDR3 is TGTGCCACCAGCAGAGATCTCTTGACTACCCGCACAGATACGCAGTATTTT. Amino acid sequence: CATSRDLLTTRTDTQYF.

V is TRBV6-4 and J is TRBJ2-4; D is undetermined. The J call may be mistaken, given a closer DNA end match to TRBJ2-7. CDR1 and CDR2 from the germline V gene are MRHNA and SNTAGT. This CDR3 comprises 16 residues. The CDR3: CASSDPWAEKTSEQYF. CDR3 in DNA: TGTGCCAGCAGCGATCCTTGGGCCGAGAAAACATCCGAGCAGTACTTC.

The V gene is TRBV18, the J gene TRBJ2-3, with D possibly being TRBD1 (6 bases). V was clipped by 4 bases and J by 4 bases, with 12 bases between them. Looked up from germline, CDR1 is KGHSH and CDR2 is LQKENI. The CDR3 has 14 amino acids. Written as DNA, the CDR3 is TGTGCCAGCTCACGTGACACAGGGCCAGATACGCAGTATTTT. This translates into CASSRDTGPDTQYF.

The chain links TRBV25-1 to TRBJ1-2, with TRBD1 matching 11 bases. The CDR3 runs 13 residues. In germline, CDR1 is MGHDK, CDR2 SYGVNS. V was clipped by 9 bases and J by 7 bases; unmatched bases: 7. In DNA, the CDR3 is TGTGCCAGTCGGACAGGGGGCTTTTCTGGCTACACCTTC. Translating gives CASRTGGFSGYTF.

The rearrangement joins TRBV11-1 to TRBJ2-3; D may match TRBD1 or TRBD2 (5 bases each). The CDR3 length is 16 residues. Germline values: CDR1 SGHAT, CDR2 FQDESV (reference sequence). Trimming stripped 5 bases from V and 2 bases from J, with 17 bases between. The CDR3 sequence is CASSRGAVWSTDTQYF. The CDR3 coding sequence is TGTGCCAGCAGCCGAGGGGCCGTTTGGTCCACAGATACGCAGTATTTT.

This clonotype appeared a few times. The CDR3 DNA sequence: TGCAGCGTTAAAACTAGCGGGAGGATCAATGAGCAGTTCTTC. It is translated as CSVKTSGRINEQFF. This rearrangement joins TRBV29-1 to TRBJ2-1; 12 nucleotides match TRBD2. The V gene end was trimmed by 5 bases and the J gene end by 6 bases; junction bases not matched to a gene: 5. Germline V gene data show CDR1 as SQVTM and CDR2 as ANQGSEA. This CDR3 is 14 amino acids long.

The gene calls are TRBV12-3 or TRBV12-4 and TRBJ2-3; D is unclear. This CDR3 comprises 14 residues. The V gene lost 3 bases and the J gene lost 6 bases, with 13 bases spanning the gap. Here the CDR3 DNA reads TGTGCCAGCAGTTTCCTAACGTCGCCGGATACGCAGTATTTT. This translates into CASSFLTSPDTQYF.

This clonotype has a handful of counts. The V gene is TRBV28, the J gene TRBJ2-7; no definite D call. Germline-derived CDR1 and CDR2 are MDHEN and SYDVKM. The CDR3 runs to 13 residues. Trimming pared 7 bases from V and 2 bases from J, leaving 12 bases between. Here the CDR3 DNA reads TGTGCCAGCAAGACGGACGGCCCCTACGAGCAGTACTTC. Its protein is CASKTDGPYEQYF.

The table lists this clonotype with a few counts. The chain's CDR3 is CASSEAQNTEAFF. CDR3 in DNA: TGTGCCAGCAGCGAAGCACAGAACACTGAAGCTTTCTTT. This chain joins TRBV7-8 and TRBJ1-1; D is ambiguous. Germline V lookup: CDR1 SGHVS, CDR2 FQNEAQ. Trimming cost V 5 bases and J 1 base, with 8 bases left between them. The CDR3 loop spans 13 amino acids.

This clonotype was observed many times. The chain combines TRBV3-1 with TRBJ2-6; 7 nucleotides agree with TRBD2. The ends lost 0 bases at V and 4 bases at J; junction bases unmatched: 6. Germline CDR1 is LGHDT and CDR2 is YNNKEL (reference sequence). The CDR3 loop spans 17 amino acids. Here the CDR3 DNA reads TGTGCCAGCAGCCAAGAGTCGGGGGGAACGGGGGCCAACGTCCTGACTTTC. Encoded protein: CASSQESGGTGANVLTF.

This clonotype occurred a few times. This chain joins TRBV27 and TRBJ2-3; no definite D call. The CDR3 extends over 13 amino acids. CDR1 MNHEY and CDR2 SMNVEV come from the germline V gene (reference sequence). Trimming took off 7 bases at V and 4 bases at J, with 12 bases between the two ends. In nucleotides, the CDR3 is TGTGCCAGCAAGGTGTTTGTGGCAGATACGCAGTATTTT. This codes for CASKVFVADTQYF.

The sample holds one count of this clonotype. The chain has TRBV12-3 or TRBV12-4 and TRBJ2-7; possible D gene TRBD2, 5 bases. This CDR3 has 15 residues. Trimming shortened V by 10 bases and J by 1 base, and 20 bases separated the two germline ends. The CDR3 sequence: CAINNPTSGSYEQYF. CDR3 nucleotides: TGTGCCATCAACAACCCCACCTCGGGGTCCTACGAGCAGTACTTC.

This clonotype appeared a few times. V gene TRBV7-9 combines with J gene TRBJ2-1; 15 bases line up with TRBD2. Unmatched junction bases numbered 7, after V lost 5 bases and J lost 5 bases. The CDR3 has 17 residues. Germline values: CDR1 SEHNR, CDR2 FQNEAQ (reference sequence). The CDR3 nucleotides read TGTGCCAGCAGCCCGGGACTAGCGGGAGGCTCGGACAATGAGCAGTTCTTC. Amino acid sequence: CASSPGLAGGSDNEQFF.

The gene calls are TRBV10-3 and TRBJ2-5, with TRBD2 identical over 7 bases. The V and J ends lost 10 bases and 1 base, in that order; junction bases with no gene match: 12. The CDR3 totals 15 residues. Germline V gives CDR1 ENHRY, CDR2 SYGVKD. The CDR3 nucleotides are TGTGCCACCCAGACGGGGACTAAGATCCAAGAGACCCAGTACTTC. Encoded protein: CATQTGTKIQETQYF.

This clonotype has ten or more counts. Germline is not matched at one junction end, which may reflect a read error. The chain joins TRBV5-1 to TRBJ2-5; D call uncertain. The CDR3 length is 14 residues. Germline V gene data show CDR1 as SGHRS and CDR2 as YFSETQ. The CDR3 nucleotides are TGTGCCAGCAGTTTATCGGCCGGGCAAGAGACCCAGTACTTC. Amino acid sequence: CASSLSAGQETQYF.